Included here is one TCR beta chain sequence, with context. Profiled with immunoSEQ multiplex PCR; TCRdb holds only in-frame clones, not every one. The repertoire holds approximately 240,000 clones, with roughly nine tenths as singletons. The data were taken from a study of blood T cell repertoires in COVID-19. Study-level background: The United States, Italy and Spain were the sources of the acute and convalescent COVID-19 samples. In each case, the material was cDNA or gDNA derived from T cells, B-cell-depleted T cells, or PBMCs.

This CDR3 has 12 residues. V gave up 7 bases and J gave up 2 bases, with 9 bases separating them. The V gene's germline CDR1 is SGHRS and CDR2 YFSETQ. Clinical history as reported by participants underpinned cohort assignment. J is TRBJ1-2 and V is TRBV5-1, with D perhaps matching TRBD1 (5 bases). This TCR came from a woman between 45 and 65 years old in a cohort exposed to, infected with or recovered from COVID-19 (not recorded which). Sequencing input: PBMCs or T cells enriched from blood (not recorded which). CDR3 nucleotides: TGCGCCAGCTCCCCAGGGAACTATGGCTACACCTTC. Amino acid sequence: CASSPGNYGYTF.